This T cell receptor (beta chain) appears in the sequencing data of a study of blood T cells in healthy people across ages (dated by TCRdb to about 2015). For context, the study as a whole: In model experiments, template switching captured roughly one uniquely barcoded TCR beta cDNA molecule for every two T cells. The study measured age-related changes in TCR beta repertoire diversity using deep sequencing normalized with unique cDNA molecular identifiers. Four age groups were formed from the donors: young (average approximately 15 years), middle-aged (approximately 40), aged (more than 55) and long-lived (around 82). Donors of different ages were randomly distributed across sequencing lanes to avoid experimental bias. Using the same blood draw, the study looked at two additional independent replicas of 1 million unique cDNA reads for two donors, one aged 18 to 30 and the other aged 80 or older.

The library relied on 5' RACE. A second about 7 to 12 cycle PCR used a sample-barcoded 5' primer and a J-beta primer mix. A template-switch 5' adaptor carrying 12 random nucleotides introduced a unique molecular identifier onto each TCR beta cDNA molecule. Each sample yielded at least 3 million CDR3-containing paired-end reads. The Mint cDNA synthesis kit, primed by a TRBC-specific oligonucleotide, was used to synthesize first-strand cDNA from all RNA. All cDNA was treated with uracil-DNA glycosylase and then went through a first 18-cycle PCR with the universal primers M1SS and BC2_uni_R. Regarding the original processing steps: Normalization of each sample was performed by random selection of 1 million high-quality reads, each carrying a distinct molecular identifier. Reads with shared molecular identifiers were discarded instead of being binned into consensus sequences. MiTCR, with a Q25 quality threshold and the strictest error-elimination algorithm, was used for CDR3 identification, clonotype clustering and error correction. A nonparametric unseen species model with Euler transformation was used to estimate lower-bound total TCR beta diversity. TCRdb reran the public reads through fastp at Q25 and MiXCR, keeping productive beta chains. Every distinct CDR3 protein forms one entry, paired with its most common genes and DNA. TCRdb's processing, not the authors', yielded these V and J calls. The sample data list around 2 million distinct CDR3 sequences, and about two fifths of these were observed just once. The top ten hold roughly 23% of the sample.

To note about this clonotype: The specificity of this receptor is unknown. One junction end disagrees with the germline gene, perhaps due to a read error.

Donors were 39 systemically healthy Caucasian individuals from Russia aged roughly 6 to 95 years. Ten milliliters of peripheral blood were drawn from each donor into EDTA-treated Vacutainer tubes. Ficoll-Paque density-gradient centrifugation was used to isolate PBMCs, with at least 6 million per sample. Total RNA, at least 6 micrograms per sample, was extracted from PBMCs with Trizol reagent. The percentages of naive CD45RAhigh/CD27high T cells were determined by flow cytometry on a PBMC aliquot from every donor. The germline V gene (reference sequence) supplies CDR1 MNHNY and CDR2 SVGAGI. The CDR3 covers 14 residues, taking in both the cysteine and the phenylalanine. Only the CDR3 region is kept as DNA, spanning 42 bases read in frame from base 1. The research as a whole found: The percentage of naive T cells measured by flow cytometry correlated strongly with observed TCR beta diversity. The long-lived group showed more naive CD4+ T cells, fewer expanded clones and increased TCR diversity than the aged group, suggesting age selection. Bulk unsorted PBMC profiling prevented conclusive comparison of naive and antigen-experienced compartments. Total diversity estimates from one million sequenced T cells were considered lower bounds and underestimates. As age increased, observed TCR beta diversity per million T cells dropped in a roughly linear way, and a significant reduction was already evident by age roughly 36. The CMV infection status of donors was not known, potentially confounding age-related changes in expanded clonotypes.

This receptor was obtained from a human donor in good health. The source material was blood. The chain employs TRBV6-6 and TRBJ1-4, with the D gene not confidently named. The CDR3 reads CASHEPATNKKLFF. The sequenced DNA: TGTGCCAGCCACGAACCGGCAACTAATAAAAAACTGTTTTTT.